This T cell receptor beta chain is from a study of radiotherapy plus CTLA-4 blockade in lung cancer. Germline-derived CDR1 and CDR2 are MGHRA and YSYEKL. The CDR3 extends over 15 amino acids. Losses at the gene ends were 5 bases for V and 4 bases for J; bases not matched to a gene: 5. This table comes from immunoSEQ multiplex PCR, and its TCRdb copy is limited to in-frame clones, with some not included. The repertoire consists of 50,000 to 60,000 clones, with 65% to 80% occurring once and the leading ten covering about 15%. The chain joins TRBV4-1 to TRBJ1-5, with TRBD1 matching 10 bases. The receptor was derived from a human donor with non-small cell lung cancer who had a complete response to radiotherapy plus ipilimumab. The material was peripheral blood, obtained from a patient treated with radiotherapy plus ipilimumab. CDR3 nucleotide sequence: TGCGCCAGCAGCTTAACGGACAGGGGGAATCAGCCCCAGCATTTT. Its protein product is CASSLTDRGNQPQHF.